This T cell receptor beta chain appears in the sequencing data of a study of T cell responses to AZD1222 COVID-19 vaccine. Study-wide results and limits: White British people made up most donors, females outnumbered males, and clonal diversity was possibly underestimated. Within unmutated variant regions lay the reported targets of nearly half of spike-specific TCRs.

The method was immunoSEQ multiplex PCR; TCRdb's version includes in-frame clones alone and lacks a portion of them. The profile covers 55,000 to 75,000 clones, with less than 85% appearing a single time and approximately 23% taken by the ten largest. In regard to this clone: What it recognizes is unknown.

This sequence was found in an adult in good health. The sample here was peripheral blood, taken on day 0 of MenACWY control vaccination.

The CDR3 coding sequence is TGTGCCAGCAGCTCGCCGACTAGCGCAAGCTCCTACAATGAGCAGTTCTTC. Translated, it gives CASSSPTSASSYNEQFF. This sequence joins TRBV7-8 and TRBJ2-1; 8 nucleotides line up with TRBD2. V shed 4 bases and J 0 bases; nucleotides not matched to a gene: 8. CDR1 and CDR2 (germline): SGHVS, FQNEAQ. The CDR3 covers 17 residues.